This T cell receptor (beta chain) came from a study of blood T cell repertoires in COVID-19. At the level of the study: PBMCs, B-cell-depleted T cells, or T cells provided the cDNA or gDNA that made up the material.

Trimming stripped 2 bases from V and 6 bases from J, with 17 bases between. This CDR3 contains 15 residues. Per the authors' pipeline: How many nucleated cells were present was estimated from reference gene primer amplification. The data were produced by immunoSEQ multiplex PCR, yet TCRdb's version contains in-frame clones alone and is incomplete. From that table come the V and J calls and clone size; the DNA was used to work out D and trimming. Of tens of thousands of clones listed, roughly nine tenths are singletons. The sample comprised peripheral blood. This chain uses TRBV23-1 with TRBJ2-7, with a possible D match to TRBD1 (5 bases). TRBV23-1 falls under the ORF class, with uncertain function. The source of this sequence is a woman aged 70-85 years with acute or convalescent COVID-19. In nucleotides, the CDR3 is TGCGCCAGCAGTCAAGCGACAGACCGCGAGGTCGAGCAGTACGTC. Translating it yields CASSQATDREVEQYV.